The entry that follows covers one T cell receptor beta chain sequence. Its antigen remains unknown. The entry originates in a study of identical twins. Overall study findings and caveats: Excess twin sharing in beta out-of-frame sequences was weaker.

A universal primer site came from template switching; cDNA carried unique molecular identifiers. Using its own MiXCR run on the 5' RACE reads, TCRdb lists one record per CDR3 protein. The table includes about 520,000 distinct CDR3 sequences, approximately 22% detected once. CDR1 is LGHDT, CDR2 YNNKEL, per germline (reference sequence). This CDR3 is built from 15 residues. Trimming left V 2 bases short and J 10 bases short, with 18 bases between. The sample was also reused in another study, on T cells expressing NK-cell markers.

The origin of this receptor is a woman younger than 35 in good health. Source material: CD4+ T cells sorted from blood. The V call is TRBV3-1, the J call TRBJ2-1; D is perhaps TRBD2 (5 bases). The CDR3 nucleotides read TGTGCCAGCAGCCAACTAGGGCGGGCCGTGATGGAGCAGTTCTTC. Residues: CASSQLGRAVMEQFF.